These T cell receptor beta chains were read from a single sample in a study of control samples from healthy donors and cancer patients. The method was immunoSEQ multiplex PCR; TCRdb's version includes in-frame clones alone and lacks a portion of them. The sample has 210,000 or so clones; roughly nine tenths are singletons. The sequenced material came from blood. The receptors stem from a man aged 30-40 years in good health. Both conserved end residues are part of each CDR3.

CDR3aa	len	j_gene	v_gene
CASSLSGYGNTIYF	14	TRBJ1-3	TRBV5-4
CASGPRWGPSNQPQHF	16	TRBJ1-5	TRBV12-5
CASSRSPGLAGGPSGANVLTF	21	TRBJ2-6	TRBV4-1
CASSQERQGQNSPLHF	16	TRBJ1-6	TRBV4-2
CASSLVKGSPRSYNSPLHF	19	TRBJ1-6	TRBV5-6
CASSFYRATEAFF	13	TRBJ1-1	TRBV12-3/TRBV12-4
CASSLVGVGNTIYF	14	TRBJ1-3	TRBV11-2
CASSSSGTPSDTQYF	15	TRBJ2-3	TRBV7-3
CASSLRRSLYEQYF	14	TRBJ2-7	TRBV19
CASGLTGARGYTF	13	TRBJ1-2	TRBV12-5
CASSGPRQHTEAFF	14	TRBJ1-1	TRBV2
CASSESRGSNQPQHF	15	TRBJ1-5	TRBV2
CASSSGLAGGEQYF	14	TRBJ2-7	TRBV7-3
CASSLVGLAGGKNIQYF	17	TRBJ2-4	TRBV7-2
CASSLGGGTDTQYF	14	TRBJ2-3	TRBV5-1
CASRPGAGAYNEQFF	15	TRBJ2-1	TRBV2
CASSQDHGQPQHF	13	TRBJ1-5	TRBV4-1
CAISERRDTEAFF	13	TRBJ1-1	TRBV10-3
CASSVGRGTAGEKLFF	16	TRBJ1-4	TRBV9
CASSERAGRGKLFF	14	TRBJ1-4	TRBV9
CASSGGQGGLRSRQFF	16	TRBJ2-1	TRBV5-1
CATADGGGTDTQYF	14	TRBJ2-3	TRBV5-1
CAWSVKGRYEQYF	13	TRBJ2-7	TRBV30
CASSLGSAAASPLHF	15	TRBJ1-6	TRBV7-2
CASSLSGGRTYNEQFF	16	TRBJ2-1	TRBV11-2
CASRTGPGTEAFF	13	TRBJ1-1	TRBV6-4
CASSYQAESGYTF	13	TRBJ1-2	TRBV6-2/TRBV6-3
CASGLVRGGVGKDTQYF	17	TRBJ2-3	TRBV12-5
CAAAPGQGYEQYF	13	TRBJ2-7	TRBV30
CASSEGDYYGYTF	13	TRBJ1-2	TRBV5-1